The clone carrying this T cell receptor (beta chain) showed up just once. Its cognate antigen is unknown. This sample was taken from a study of shared clonotypes between healthy human individuals. Study-level findings and limits: Donor scarcity curtailed the genetic and exposure-history diversity represented herein. Several donors shared about 5% of their naive CD4 clonotypes. Sampling covered nothing but blood. Tissue TCR repertoires likely differ from those found in blood.

200 to 250 ng DNA, around 30,000 T cell genomes, went into each sorted-subset replicate PCR. Method: immunoSEQ multiplex PCR; TCRdb's copy keeps in-frame clones and lacks some. The table records more than 2 million clones, roughly 94% of them present only once. The CDR3 spans 12 residues. V was shortened by 0 bases and J by 7 bases, with 4 bases between the two germline ends. The germline V gene encodes CDR1 MDHEN and CDR2 SYDVKM. This receptor was taken from a man between 18 and 35 years old in good health. V usage is TRBV28 and J usage is TRBJ2-1, with D uncertain. The sample taken for sequencing was naive CD4+ T cells sorted from blood. Indicated subset: CD45RA+ positively selected. The CDR3 reads CASSLWVNEQFF. The DNA for the CDR3 is TGTGCCAGCAGTTTATGGGTAAATGAGCAGTTCTTC.